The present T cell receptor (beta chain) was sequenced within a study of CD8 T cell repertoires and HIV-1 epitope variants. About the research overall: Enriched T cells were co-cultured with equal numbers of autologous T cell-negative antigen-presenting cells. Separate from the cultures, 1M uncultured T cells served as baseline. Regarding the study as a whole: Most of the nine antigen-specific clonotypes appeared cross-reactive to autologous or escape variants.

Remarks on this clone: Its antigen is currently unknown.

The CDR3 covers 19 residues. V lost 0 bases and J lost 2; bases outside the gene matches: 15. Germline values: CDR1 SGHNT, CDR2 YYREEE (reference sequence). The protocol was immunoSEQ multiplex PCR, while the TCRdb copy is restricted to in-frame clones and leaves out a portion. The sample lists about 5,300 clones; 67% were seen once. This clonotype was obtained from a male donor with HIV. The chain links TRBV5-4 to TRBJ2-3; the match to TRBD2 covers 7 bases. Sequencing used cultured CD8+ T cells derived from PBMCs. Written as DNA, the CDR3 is TGTGCCAGCAGCTTGGTAACTAGCGAACCGGAGGGTGTCACAGATACGCAGTATTTT. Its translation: CASSLVTSEPEGVTDTQYF.